This is a list of T cell receptor beta chains from one sample in a study of blood T cell repertoires in COVID-19. The repertoire was sequenced with immunoSEQ multiplex PCR; TCRdb's copy has only in-frame clones and lacks some. The data show approximately 40,000 clones, roughly four fifths seen once. Sequencing input: peripheral blood. The receptor set was obtained from a woman aged 60-75 years with acute or convalescent COVID-19. The CDR3 runs from the conserved cysteine through the conserved F or W. D genes are given only for firm matches. Clone size appears in some rows only: once, few, many, or a class for an expanded clone.

clone_size	v_call	j_call	d_call	cdr3_aa	cdr3_nt
-	TRBV19	TRBJ2-7	TRBD1	CASSDPGQRSYEQYF	TGTGCCAGTAGTGACCCGGGACAGCGCTCCTACGAGCAGTACTTC
-	TRBV24-1	TRBJ2-2	TRBD1	CATRGQGATGELFF	TGTGCCACCAGAGGACAGGGGGCGACCGGGGAGCTGTTTTTT
few	TRBV18	TRBJ1-1	TRBD1	CASSPGQGANTEAFF	TGTGCCAGCTCACCAGGTCAGGGGGCAAATACTGAAGCTTTCTTT
-	TRBV6-5	TRBJ1-3	-	CATSLEAGNTIYF	TGTGCCACCTCCCTCGAGGCTGGAAACACCATATATTTT
-	TRBV6-5	TRBJ2-5	-	CASRLTKWSQETQYF	TGTGCCAGCAGACTCACGAAATGGAGCCAAGAGACCCAGTACTTC
-	TRBV5-8	TRBJ2-1	TRBD2	CASSQTAGRNEQFF	TGTGCCAGCAGCCAGACGGCCGGGAGGAATGAGCAGTTCTTC
-	TRBV15	TRBJ2-2	TRBD2	CATSRGSGAPTGELFF	TGTGCCACCAGCAGAGGAAGCGGGGCACCCACCGGGGAGCTGTTTTTT
-	TRBV5-6	TRBJ2-1	-	CASSLRLDSYNEQFF	TGTGCCAGCAGCTTGAGGCTAGACTCCTACAATGAGCAGTTCTTC
-	TRBV5-4	TRBJ2-3	-	CASSLELSGLTDTQYF	TGTGCCAGCAGCTTGGAGCTTAGCGGCCTCACAGATACGCAGTATTTT
-	TRBV5-5	TRBJ2-1	-	CASSLGPFNEQFF	TGTGCCAGCAGCCTAGGCCCCTTTAATGAGCAGTTCTTC
-	TRBV7-6	TRBJ2-7	TRBD2	CASSPTSGMEQYF	TGTGCCAGCAGCCCGACTAGCGGGATGGAGCAGTACTTC
-	TRBV5-1	TRBJ2-3	TRBD2	CASSGTSAPTDTQYF	TGCGCCAGCAGCGGGACTAGCGCGCCCACAGATACGCAGTATTTT
-	TRBV6-4	TRBJ2-2	TRBD2	CASSDLAGDGTGELFF	TGTGCCAGCAGTGACCTAGCGGGAGATGGCACCGGGGAGCTGTTTTTT
once	TRBV21-1	TRBJ1-2	-	CASTHRTGYGYTF	TGTGCCAGCACCCACAGGACCGGCTATGGCTACACCTTC
-	TRBV10-1	TRBJ2-1	TRBD2	CASSVSAGGSYNEQFF	TGCGCCAGCAGTGTCTCGGCGGGAGGATCCTACAATGAGCAGTTCTTC
-	TRBV30	TRBJ2-5	TRBD2	CAGSGGAKQETQYF	TGTGCCGGTAGCGGGGGGGCAAAACAAGAGACCCAGTACTTC
once	TRBV18	TRBJ2-3	TRBD2	CASSPLGLAGVISDTQYF	TGTGCCAGCTCACCCCTAGGACTAGCGGGAGTCATATCAGATACGCAGTATTTT
once	TRBV15	TRBJ2-1	TRBD2	CATSRASGRAGSYNEQFF	TGTGCCACCAGCAGAGCTAGCGGGAGGGCCGGCTCCTACAATGAGCAGTTCTTC
once	TRBV5-6	TRBJ2-1	TRBD2	CASSWAGTKFLFF	TGTGCCAGCAGCTGGGCAGGGACTAAATTTCTGTTCTTC
-	TRBV11-3	TRBJ2-1	-	CASSLGQGFDDEQFF	TGTGCCAGCAGCTTGGGGCAGGGGTTCGACGATGAGCAGTTCTTC
-	TRBV2	TRBJ1-1	-	CATRGSMNTEAFF	TGTGCCACCCGAGGTTCCATGAACACTGAAGCTTTCTTT
-	TRBV7-9	TRBJ2-7	TRBD1	CASSPEGQGNEQYF	TGTGCCAGCAGCCCAGAGGGACAGGGTAACGAGCAGTACTTC
-	TRBV6-6	TRBJ2-4	TRBD2	CASSPQGTSGSVGKNIQYF	TGTGCCAGCAGTCCACAGGGGACTAGCGGGAGTGTTGGCAAAAACATTCAGTACTTC
-	TRBV4-2	TRBJ1-1	TRBD1	CASSHLFGGQGRRRGTEAFF	TGTGCCAGCAGCCATCTGTTTGGGGGACAGGGGAGGCGGAGGGGCACTGAAGCTTTCTTT
-	TRBV2	TRBJ2-1	-	CASVVGGSTNEQFF	TGTGCCAGCGTCGTTGGAGGGAGTACGAATGAGCAGTTCTTC
-	TRBV24-1	TRBJ2-3	TRBD1	CATSAPGQGADTQYF	TGTGCCACCAGTGCACCGGGACAGGGCGCAGATACGCAGTATTTT
-	TRBV24-1	TRBJ1-2	-	CATEDSNYGYTF	TGTGCCACCGAGGACAGTAACTATGGCTACACCTTC
-	TRBV20-1	TRBJ1-1	-	CSARGGTEAFF	TGCAGTGCTAGAGGAGGGACTGAAGCTTTCTTT
-	TRBV10-3	TRBJ2-1	-	CAISDSTGVSYNEQFF	TGTGCCATCAGTGATTCTACGGGAGTATCCTACAATGAGCAGTTCTTC
once	TRBV5-1	TRBJ1-1	-	CASSFSTDTEAFF	TGCGCCAGCAGCTTTTCAACGGACACTGAAGCTTTCTTT
-	TRBV3-1/TRBV3-2	TRBJ1-3	-	CASRRSSGNTIYF	TGTGCCAGCAGGCGAAGCTCTGGAAACACCATATATTTT
once	TRBV6-6	TRBJ2-3	TRBD2	CASAGVSDTQYF	TGTGCCAGTGCGGGGGTATCGGATACGCAGTATTTT
-	TRBV7-2	TRBJ1-2	-	CASSLSQGAYGYTF	TGTGCCAGCAGCTTATCTCAGGGTGCCTATGGCTACACCTTC
-	TRBV6-5	TRBJ1-6	-	CASSRIRDSPLHF	TGTGCCAGCAGTCGAATTCGCGATTCACCCCTCCACTTT
-	TRBV5-5	TRBJ2-1	TRBD2	CASSLGRGDNEQFF	TGTGCCAGCAGCTTGGGGCGGGGGGACAATGAGCAGTTCTTC
few	TRBV29-1	TRBJ1-1	-	CSGRGPTEAFF	TGCAGCGGCAGGGGACCCACTGAAGCTTTCTTT
-	TRBV19	TRBJ2-5	-	CASSIGGLPETQYF	TGTGCCAGTAGTATAGGGGGCCTACCGGAGACCCAGTACTTC
-	TRBV27	TRBJ1-1	-	CASSLAKTGMNTEAFF	TGTGCCAGCAGTCTAGCCAAGACAGGTATGAACACTGAAGCTTTCTTT
-	TRBV3-1/TRBV3-2	TRBJ1-2	TRBD1	CASSQGQGGPYGYTF	TGTGCCAGCAGCCAGGGACAGGGGGGTCCTTATGGCTACACCTTC
few	TRBV28	TRBJ2-7	-	CAIQDSRGTYEQYF	TGTGCCATCCAGGACAGCAGGGGAACCTACGAGCAGTACTTC
few	TRBV19	TRBJ1-1	TRBD1	CASSFHGRQGASTAEAFF	TGTGCCAGTAGTTTCCACGGCCGACAGGGGGCGAGTACTGCTGAAGCTTTCTTT
-	TRBV27	TRBJ2-1	-	CASSLGLGGYNEQFF	TGTGCCAGCAGTTTAGGACTCGGGGGATACAATGAGCAGTTCTTC
-	TRBV3-1/TRBV3-2	TRBJ1-1	-	CASSPRQMHTEAFF	TGTGCCAGCAGCCCAAGACAGATGCACACTGAAGCTTTCTTT
once	TRBV28	TRBJ2-7	-	CASSSTGFASYEQYF	TGTGCCAGCAGTTCAACAGGATTTGCTTCCTACGAGCAGTACTTC
-	TRBV6-5	TRBJ2-5	-	CASSYGGGGKTQYF	TGTGCCAGCAGTTACGGTGGGGGAGGAAAGACCCAGTACTTC
-	TRBV10-2	TRBJ2-1	TRBD2	CASTPGTSGSGEQFF	TGCGCCAGCACTCCAGGGACTAGCGGGAGCGGTGAGCAGTTCTTC
-	TRBV5-1	TRBJ1-5	TRBD1	CASSFTGDAGQPQHF	TGCGCCAGCAGCTTCACAGGGGATGCGGGTCAGCCCCAGCATTTT
-	TRBV5-4	TRBJ1-2	-	CASSLGAFGLNYGYTF	TGTGCCAGCAGCTTGGGGGCGTTTGGCCTTAACTATGGCTACACCTTC
-	TRBV24-1	TRBJ2-5	TRBD2	CATSDPGTRKETQYF	TGTGCCACCAGTGATCCCGGGACTAGGAAAGAGACCCAGTACTTC